This T cell receptor (beta chain) was sequenced during a study of T cell responses to AZD1222 COVID-19 vaccine. Study information: Combined were second doses at about 4 or about 12 weeks.

Findings and limits, study-wide: Dominant at 160-218 and 743-854, vaccine-associated CD4 TCRs also spanned spike. Most donors were white British, females outnumbered males, and clonal diversity was possibly underestimated. Baseline seropositivity occurred in only 5 to 7 AZD1222 recipients.

Only in-frame clones appear in the TCRdb table, and some are missing; sequencing was by immunoSEQ multiplex PCR. The repertoire consists of approximately 150,000 clones, with 80% to 95% occurring once and the leading ten covering around 1.8%. The CDR3 is 15 residues long. V lost 6 bases, J lost 2 bases, and 7 bases stayed unmatched. The V gene's germline CDR1 is MNHEY and CDR2 SVGAGI. For this clone: The antigen is unknown.

The TCR comes from an adult in good health. V and J are TRBV6-5 and TRBJ2-7; 10 nucleotides agree with TRBD1. This material consisted of peripheral blood, taken on day 0 of AZD1222 vaccination. This CDR3 is CASSQAGTGAYEQYF. DNA of the CDR3: TGTGCCAGCAGCCAGGCCGGGACAGGGGCCTACGAGCAGTACTTC.